This is a list of T cell receptor beta chains from one sample in a study of blood T cell repertoires in COVID-19. The table came from immunoSEQ multiplex PCR; TCRdb's copy has only in-frame clones and leaves some out. Among about 300,000 clones listed, just under 90% were seen once. The sequencing input was PBMCs or T cells enriched from blood (not recorded which). Receptors were obtained from a woman aged 45-65 years who had been exposed to COVID-19. CDR3s include the opening cysteine and the closing phenylalanine or tryptophan. Each record gives: D gene, CDR3 length, J gene, clone size, V gene, CDR3 DNA, CDR3 protein. A D gene is named only where the DNA matches it firmly. Clone size is given for some rows only: seen once, a few or many times, or a class if the clone is expanded.

D gene: NA
CDR3 length: 15
J gene: TRBJ2-3
clone size: NA
V gene: TRBV19
CDR3 DNA: TGTGCCAGTAGTTTCCGGACAGCTAGCACAGATACGCAGTATTTT
CDR3 protein: CASSFRTASTDTQYF

D gene: NA
CDR3 length: 15
J gene: TRBJ1-2
clone size: NA
V gene: TRBV19
CDR3 DNA: TGTGCCAGTAGTTTGGACAGTCGAACATTCTATGGCTACACCTTC
CDR3 protein: CASSLDSRTFYGYTF

D gene: NA
CDR3 length: 14
J gene: TRBJ1-3
clone size: NA
V gene: TRBV3-1/TRBV3-2
CDR3 DNA: TGTGCCAGCAGCGAGAGGACAGTTCGAAACACCATATATTTT
CDR3 protein: CASSERTVRNTIYF

D gene: NA
CDR3 length: 13
J gene: TRBJ2-7
clone size: NA
V gene: TRBV24-1
CDR3 DNA: TGTGCCACCAGTGAAGGGGGTAGCTACGAGCAGTACTTC
CDR3 protein: CATSEGGSYEQYF

D gene: NA
CDR3 length: 13
J gene: TRBJ2-2
clone size: NA
V gene: TRBV13
CDR3 DNA: TGTGCCAGCAGCTACGGGTTGCCCGGGGAGCTGTTTTTT
CDR3 protein: CASSYGLPGELFF

D gene: NA
CDR3 length: 16
J gene: TRBJ2-1
clone size: NA
V gene: TRBV3-1/TRBV3-2
CDR3 DNA: TGTGCCAGCAGCCAAGGTGGGCAGGGTAGGTTTAGTGAGCAGTTCTTC
CDR3 protein: CASSQGGQGRFSEQFF

D gene: NA
CDR3 length: 16
J gene: TRBJ2-5
clone size: NA
V gene: TRBV5-1
CDR3 DNA: TGCGCCAGCAGCTTGGATGGTGGCAGGGGAGGGGAGACCCAGTACTTC
CDR3 protein: CASSLDGGRGGETQYF

D gene: TRBD2
CDR3 length: 18
J gene: TRBJ2-3
clone size: NA
V gene: TRBV18
CDR3 DNA: TGTGCCAGCTCACCTGGACTAGCGGGGGGGCCGGTCACAGATACGCAGTATTTT
CDR3 protein: CASSPGLAGGPVTDTQYF

D gene: TRBD1
CDR3 length: 16
J gene: TRBJ2-5
clone size: NA
V gene: TRBV13
CDR3 DNA: TGTGCCAGCAGCTTAGGGGGACAGGGAGGCCAGGAGACCCAGTACTTC
CDR3 protein: CASSLGGQGGQETQYF

D gene: TRBD2
CDR3 length: 16
J gene: TRBJ2-2
clone size: NA
V gene: TRBV3-1/TRBV3-2
CDR3 DNA: TGTGCCAGCAGCCATGATAGCGGGACGAACACCGGGGAGCTGTTTTTT
CDR3 protein: CASSHDSGTNTGELFF

D gene: TRBD1
CDR3 length: 13
J gene: TRBJ1-1
clone size: NA
V gene: TRBV5-1
CDR3 DNA: TGCGCCAGCAGCTGGACGGGACAGGGGGAAGCTTTCTTT
CDR3 protein: CASSWTGQGEAFF

D gene: NA
CDR3 length: 15
J gene: TRBJ2-3
clone size: NA
V gene: TRBV2
CDR3 DNA: TGTGCCAGCAGGGGGGGACTCGGCAGCACAGATACGCAGTATTTT
CDR3 protein: CASRGGLGSTDTQYF

D gene: NA
CDR3 length: 14
J gene: TRBJ2-7
clone size: NA
V gene: TRBV5-1
CDR3 DNA: TGCGCCAGCAGCTCAGGAGGGGGCGCGGGGGAGCAGTACTTC
CDR3 protein: CASSSGGGAGEQYF

D gene: NA
CDR3 length: 14
J gene: TRBJ1-2
clone size: NA
V gene: TRBV14
CDR3 DNA: TGTGCCAGCAGCCATACCGACAGGCCCTATGGCTACACCTTC
CDR3 protein: CASSHTDRPYGYTF

D gene: NA
CDR3 length: 15
J gene: TRBJ1-4
clone size: once
V gene: TRBV5-4
CDR3 DNA: TGTGCCAGCAGCAAAAAGGGGGTTTTAAATGAAAAACTGTTTTTT
CDR3 protein: CASSKKGVLNEKLFF

D gene: NA
CDR3 length: 12
J gene: TRBJ1-2
clone size: NA
V gene: TRBV6-1
CDR3 DNA: TGTGCCAGCAGTGAAAGGACTCATGGCTACACCTTC
CDR3 protein: CASSERTHGYTF

D gene: TRBD2
CDR3 length: 17
J gene: TRBJ2-1
clone size: NA
V gene: TRBV4-1
CDR3 DNA: TGCGCCAGCAGCCGAGGACTAGCGGGTAGCTCCTACAATGAGCAGTTCTTC
CDR3 protein: CASSRGLAGSSYNEQFF

D gene: TRBD1
CDR3 length: 18
J gene: TRBJ1-1
clone size: once
V gene: TRBV18
CDR3 DNA: TGTGCCAGCTCACGCGACCGCGTCACAGGGGGCTTTGACACTGAAGCTTTCTTT
CDR3 protein: CASSRDRVTGGFDTEAFF

D gene: NA
CDR3 length: 17
J gene: TRBJ2-7
clone size: NA
V gene: TRBV5-5
CDR3 DNA: TGTGCCAGCAGCTCTTGGCCGAGGAGACAGGTTCCCTACGAGCAGTACTTC
CDR3 protein: CASSSWPRRQVPYEQYF

D gene: TRBD1
CDR3 length: 17
J gene: TRBJ1-1
clone size: NA
V gene: TRBV25-1
CDR3 DNA: TGTGCCAGCAGTGCATTAGACAGGGGCGATAAGGACACTGAAGCTTTCTTT
CDR3 protein: CASSALDRGDKDTEAFF

D gene: NA
CDR3 length: 15
J gene: TRBJ1-5
clone size: NA
V gene: TRBV4-2
CDR3 DNA: TGTGCCAGCAGCCAAGATAGTACAGGTGCCCTGTCCCAGCATTTT
CDR3 protein: CASSQDSTGALSQHF

D gene: NA
CDR3 length: 13
J gene: TRBJ1-4
clone size: NA
V gene: TRBV30
CDR3 DNA: TGTGCCTGGAATCCCCTTCCTAATGAAAAACTGTTTTTT
CDR3 protein: CAWNPLPNEKLFF